This T cell receptor (beta chain) emerged from a study of blood T cell repertoires in COVID-19. Looked up from germline, CDR1 is LGHNA and CDR2 is YSLEER. The CDR3 is 15 amino acids. Trimming stripped 1 base from V and 2 bases from J, with 11 bases between. Data came from immunoSEQ multiplex PCR; TCRdb stores just in-frame clones and leaves some out. The sample yields tens of thousands of clones, about 83% seen once. Material: peripheral blood. This TCR derives from a human donor in a cohort sampled during active COVID-19. V usage is TRBV4-3 and J usage is TRBJ2-5; weak D call: TRBD1 (5 bases). CDR3 nucleotides: TGCGCCAGCAGCCAAGTTGACAGCCGGCAAGAGACCCAGTACTTC. This codes for CASSQVDSRQETQYF.